This T cell receptor beta chain comes out of a study of spatial heterogeneity in lung cancer. Time point meaning: sample taken at primary tumor resection. Whole RNA obtained from tumor, nontumor lung or frozen PBMC underwent sequencing without sorting. Individually, TCR cDNA molecules were each labelled with a unique molecular identifier. TCRdb used MiXCR to reprocess the 5' RACE reads, holding one entry per CDR3 protein. The table records about 92,000 distinct CDR3 sequences, approximately 12% of them present only once. The source material was PBMCs, sampled at surgery. The clonotype comes from a male donor with early-stage non-small cell lung cancer.

The CDR3 DNA reads as TGTGCCAGCCGAAGACTAGCGGGGGACTCGTACCAAGAGACCCAGTACTTC. It encodes CASRRLAGDSYQETQYF. The chain carries TRBV28 and TRBJ2-5; 12 bases fit TRBD2. After removal of 8 bases from V and 0 bases from J, the junction contained 10 bases not matched to a gene. The CDR3 is 17 residues long. Germline V gene lookup returns CDR1 MDHEN and CDR2 SYDVKM.